This T cell receptor (beta chain) was obtained from a study of CD4 T cell repertoires in COVID-19 (dated by TCRdb to the early 2020s). In the study overall: For cross-reactivity analysis, CFSE-low cells were expanded with IL-2 for nine to ten days and were then relabeled and restimulated with spike proteins from other coronaviruses. Naturally processed CD4+ T cell responses to SARS-CoV-2 spike and nucleoprotein were characterized in COVID-19-recovered individuals, and clonal composition was assessed by TCR Vbeta sequencing. In three recovered individuals, the TCR Vbeta repertoire of SARS-CoV-2-reactive T cells was analyzed at the subset level. What the authors observed across the whole study: Two or all three memory subsets shared several of the most expanded SARS-CoV-2-reactive clonotypes, which suggests intraclonal diversification. Consistent with cross-reactivity, between roughly 7 and 28% of SARS-CoV-2 clonotypes also showed up in secondary cultures stimulated with SARS-CoV and/or HKU1 spike.

Sample time point, as interpreted from the label and publication: sample from a COVID-19-recovered individual after infection. The donors were patients who had recovered from mild-to-severe COVID-19. From peripheral blood mononuclear cells, the researchers isolated CD4+ total memory, central memory, effector memory and circulating T follicular helper cells. This clone appeared a few times. Its target antigen remains unknown. No base-level quality is on record; no much larger clone is a single base apart. Including cysteine and phenylalanine, the CDR3 has 17 amino acids. Kept here is only the CDR3 DNA, which spans 51 bases and is read in frame from base 1. CDR1 is given as KGHSH and CDR2 as LQKENI, both from the germline V gene. Deletion took 0 bases off V and 4 bases off J, with a span of 16 bases between the germline ends. The library came from the immunoSEQ multiplex PCR assay. As for the authors' bioinformatics: The Chao-Jaccard similarity index and counts of shared clonotypes were used to quantify repertoire overlap between subsets. TCRdb took this table from immuneACCESS and kept in-frame rearrangements with V and J called. Such tables lack part of the clones; where checked against another copy, unresolved V genes explain under half of the gap, and the rest is unexplained. For V, J and clone size, that table is used; D and trimming come from the DNA. In all, the sample holds hundreds of clones, and over 15% of those were seen once. Clones ranked in the top ten supply under 30% of the sample.

The sample here was memory CD4+ T cells, cultured in vitro, taken after recovery from COVID-19. Per the publication, the cell subset or site label means: total CD4+ memory T cells. The sequence came from a human donor who had COVID-19. The receptor chain draws on TRBV18 and TRBJ2-1; TRBD1 could be the D gene, as 6 bases match. The CDR3 is CASSPPVQGLLYNEQFF. The nucleotides read TGTGCCAGCTCACCACCGGTACAGGGCCTACTTTACAATGAGCAGTTCTTC.